The 24 T cell receptor beta chains reported below all come from one sample, sequenced in a study of cytomegalovirus exposure and HLA in healthy donors. Primers for the PCR totalled 60 Vbeta and 13 Jbeta. Using immunoSEQ multiplex PCR, the repertoire was profiled, and TCRdb retains in-frame clones only, with some absent. Counted here are 100,000 to 150,000 clones, around 73% occurring once; the ten biggest clones make up under 13%. Material for sequencing was PBMCs. The receptors originated from a man aged 25-45 years in good health and CMV-seropositive.

This clone was recorded once. The gene calls are TRBV6-1 and TRBJ1-5; TRBD1 is a possible D gene (5 bases). The CDR3 is made up of 13 amino acids. The V gene's germline CDR1 is MNHNS and CDR2 SASEGT. V gave up 10 bases and J gave up 3 bases, with 13 bases separating them. The CDR3 spells CAIKGIANQPQHF. CDR3 coding DNA: TGTGCCATAAAGGGGATCGCCAATCAGCCCCAGCATTTT.

This chain uses TRBV6-6 with TRBJ2-2, with no clear D. Between the trimmed V and J ends, which lost 4 bases and 7 bases, there was a span of 16 bases. The germline gives CDR1 MNHNY, CDR2 SVGAGI (reference sequence). The CDR3 spans 15 residues. The CDR3 protein is CASSSRLLTGGELFF. In DNA form, the CDR3 reads TGTGCCAGCAGTTCCCGACTCCTGACGGGCGGGGAGCTGTTTTTT.

The chain recombines TRBV7-9 with TRBJ1-1; no firm D call. The germline V and J ends were trimmed by 5 bases and 2 bases, with 3 bases remaining between them. CDR3 length equals 11 residues. Germline values: CDR1 SEHNR, CDR2 FQNEAQ (reference sequence). The CDR3: CASSVNTEAFF. The CDR3 DNA is TGTGCCAGCAGCGTAAACACTGAAGCTTTCTTT.

The chain uses TRBV27 and TRBJ2-3, with D perhaps matching TRBD1 (5 bases). This CDR3 spans 16 amino acids. Germline V gene lookup returns CDR1 MNHEY and CDR2 SMNVEV (reference sequence). Trimming removed 3 bases at V and 0 bases at J, with 13 bases between. Written as DNA, the CDR3 is TGTGCCAGCAGTTTGGGGCTCACGATTAGCACAGATACGCAGTATTTT. This encodes CASSLGLTISTDTQYF.

The chain carries TRBV7-2 and TRBJ2-5; TRBD2 agrees at 7 bases. Losses at the gene ends were 4 bases for V and 7 bases for J; bases not matched to a gene: 12. The germline CDR1 and CDR2 sequences are SGHTA and FQGNSA. There are 15 residues in the CDR3. CDR3 sequence (DNA): TGTGCCAGCAGCTCGTCTCTAGCGGTCCAGACGACCCAGTACTTC. It specifies CASSSSLAVQTTQYF.

The rearrangement uses TRBV6-6 and TRBJ1-3; D is uncertain. Trimming cost V 8 bases and J 0 bases, with 8 bases left between them. This CDR3 spans 13 amino acids. The V gene's germline CDR1 is MNHNY and CDR2 SVGAGI (reference sequence). The CDR3 is CASRPGSGNTIYF. CDR3 DNA sequence: TGTGCCAGCCGACCGGGCTCTGGAAACACCATATATTTT.

V gene TRBV4-1 combines with J gene TRBJ2-7; TRBD2 matches at 10 bases. CDR1 is MGHRA and CDR2 is YSYEKL in the germline V gene. This CDR3 contains 17 residues. The J segment lost 0 bases and the V segment lost 4 bases, leaving 9 bases of the junction unmatched. The DNA for the CDR3 is TGCGCCAGCAGCCCCTCGCGTAGCGGGAGGATCTCCTACGAGCAGTACTTC. As protein: CASSPSRSGRISYEQYF.

This clone has just a few counts. The rearrangement links TRBV25-1 to TRBJ2-3; 7 bases are shared with TRBD2. The CDR3 extends over 16 amino acids. CDR1 MGHDK and CDR2 SYGVNS come from the germline V gene. V dropped 4 bases and J dropped 10; count of bases not matched to a gene: 17. The CDR3 loop reads CASSVRLASLSLPQYF. In DNA form, the CDR3 reads TGTGCCAGCAGTGTCCGACTAGCCAGTCTCTCTCTGCCGCAGTATTTT.

This chain links TRBV4-3 with TRBJ2-7; TRBD1 agrees at 9 bases. The V gene end was trimmed by 0 bases and the J gene end by 5 bases; junction bases not matched to a gene: 8. The CDR3 covers 16 residues. The V gene's germline CDR1 is LGHNA and CDR2 YSLEER. CDR3 in amino acids: CASSQDAYWTGDEQYF. The CDR3 coding sequence is TGCGCCAGCAGCCAAGACGCCTACTGGACAGGGGACGAGCAGTACTTC.

The V and J genes are TRBV7-9 and TRBJ1-1; D call uncertain. Trimming pared 7 bases from V and 0 bases from J, leaving 9 bases between. Germline V CDR1 and CDR2: SEHNR, FQNEAQ (reference sequence). This CDR3 contains 13 residues. CDR3 bases: TGTGCCAGCAAATTTAGCATGAACACTGAAGCTTTCTTT. Its translation is CASKFSMNTEAFF.

The rearrangement joins TRBV5-6 to TRBJ2-3; 12 nucleotides align to TRBD2. CDR3 length equals 15 residues. V shed 5 bases and J 3 bases; nucleotides not matched to a gene: 4. CDR1 is SGHDT and CDR2 is YYEEEE in the germline V gene. The CDR3 sequence is CASSLGLAGTDTQYF. The CDR3 DNA reads TGTGCCAGCAGTCTAGGACTAGCGGGAACAGATACGCAGTATTTT.

This clone occurred once. This chain connects TRBV5-1 to TRBJ2-7, with D maybe TRBD2 (6 bases). The V end lost 0 bases, the J end lost 0 bases, and 16 bases lay between the germline ends. Germline CDR1 SGHRS, CDR2 YFSETQ. This CDR3 is 17 amino acids long. CDR3 sequence: CASSLAPGTLSSYEQYF. As DNA, the CDR3 is TGCGCCAGCAGCTTGGCCCCAGGGACTCTGAGCTCCTACGAGCAGTACTTC. Variable domain in full (rest from reference TRBV5-1 and TRBJ2-7): KAGVTQTPRYLIKTRGQQVTLSCSPISGHRSVSWYQQTPGQGLQFLFEYFSETQRNKGNFPGRFSGRQFSNSRSEMNVSTLELGDSALYLCASSLAPGTLSSYEQYFGPGTRLTVT.

The V call is TRBV5-1, the J call TRBJ2-2; 11 bases align to TRBD2. Germline V lookup: CDR1 SGHRS, CDR2 YFSETQ. This CDR3 has 17 residues. V was clipped by 5 bases and J by 7 bases; unmatched bases: 13. For the CDR3, the DNA is TGCGCCAGCAGATATAGCGGGAGGGCCACAGGAGGCGGGGAGCTGTTTTTT. Encoded protein: CASRYSGRATGGGELFF.

This clone was seen just once. The chain couples TRBV27 to TRBJ2-2; no clear D gene. The CDR3 is made up of 14 amino acids. V lost 5 bases to trimming and J lost 0 bases, with 7 bases between them. Germline values: CDR1 MNHEY, CDR2 SMNVEV (reference sequence). CDR3 DNA: TGTGCCAGCAGTATAATCGCGAACACCGGGGAGCTGTTTTTT. This codes for CASSIIANTGELFF.

CDR3 amino acids: CASSLLGGLTNEKLFF. CDR3 DNA sequence: TGTGCCAGCAGCCTTCTAGGGGGCTTAACTAATGAAAAACTGTTTTTT. The chain uses TRBV5-8 and TRBJ1-4, with TRBD1 identical over 7 bases. V lost 4 bases and J lost 1; bases outside the gene matches: 7. Germline CDR1 and CDR2: SGHTS and YDEGEE. There are 16 residues in the CDR3.

This clone has a single count. The rearrangement joins TRBV30 to TRBJ2-5; 7 bases are shared with TRBD1. Judging by the DNA end, TRBJ2-7 fits better; the J call may be wrong. Germline V lookup: CDR1 GTSNPN, CDR2 SVGIG (reference sequence). The CDR3 runs to 13 residues. The CDR3, as DNA: TGTGCTAGTAGGGGGCTCACCCTGCGCGAGCAGTACTTC. Protein: CASRGLTLREQYF.

V and J are TRBV10-3 and TRBJ2-1; D may be TRBD2 (5 bases). The germline gives CDR1 ENHRY, CDR2 SYGVKD. The V gene lost 2 bases and the J gene lost 0 bases, with 8 bases spanning the gap. The CDR3 runs to 15 residues. The CDR3 is CAISERENSYNEQFF. In DNA, the CDR3 is TGTGCCATCAGTGAGAGGGAGAACTCCTACAATGAGCAGTTCTTC.

This chain joins TRBV7-3 and TRBJ2-5; 7 nucleotides match TRBD1. Germline CDR1 SGHTA, CDR2 FQGTGA. There are 15 residues in the CDR3. V lost 4 bases to trimming and J lost 9 bases; unmatched junction nucleotides: 14. The CDR3 DNA is TGTGCCAGCAGCTCCGGGACAGAGCCTGGAGTCGCCCAGTACTTC. It translates to CASSSGTEPGVAQYF.

The gene calls are TRBV9 and TRBJ1-3; 7 nucleotides agree with TRBD1. The CDR3 contains 17 residues. Germline V gene data show CDR1 as SGDLS and CDR2 as YYNGEE. J lost 2 bases, V lost 0 bases, and 8 bases had no gene match. The CDR3 is CASSVAPQGFTGNTIYF. The DNA of the CDR3 is TGTGCCAGCAGCGTAGCCCCACAGGGGTTCACTGGAAACACCATATATTTT. The complete variable domain, with remaining parts taken from reference TRBV9 and TRBJ1-3, reads DSGVTQTPKHLITATGQRVTLRCSPRSGDLSVYWYQQSLDQGLQFLIQYYNGEERAKGNILERFSAQQFPDLHSELNLSSLELGDSALYFCASSVAPQGFTGNTIYFGEGSWLTVV.

This sequence joins TRBV12-5 and TRBJ2-3; D gene ambiguous. The CDR3 covers 14 residues. Trimming shortened V by 1 base and J by 0 bases, and 5 bases separated the two germline ends. The germline V gene has CDR1 LGHNT and CDR2 FRNRAP. For the CDR3, the DNA is TGTGCTAGTGGTTTGGGTCTGAGCACAGATACGCAGTATTTT. This codes for CASGLGLSTDTQYF.

V is TRBV11-2 and J is TRBJ1-2, with a weak D call TRBD1 (6 bases). Per germline, CDR1 SGHAT and CDR2 FQNNGV. This CDR3 contains 13 residues. The V end lost 9 bases, the J end lost 7 bases, and 18 bases lay between the germline ends. The CDR3 DNA sequence: TGTGCCAGTTCCGACACAGGGTCGGTTGGCTACACCTTC. Translated, it gives CASSDTGSVGYTF.

A few counts support this clone. This chain's CDR3 is CASRQTTDRVGANYGYTF. The CDR3 DNA is TGTGCCAGCAGACAGACCACTGACAGGGTAGGGGCTAACTATGGCTACACCTTC. The chain carries TRBV27 and TRBJ1-2, with 7 bases matching TRBD1. J gave up 0 bases and V 6 bases, and 16 bases lay outside the gene matches. The germline V gene encodes CDR1 MNHEY and CDR2 SMNVEV (reference sequence). The CDR3 is 18 amino acids.

This sequence joins TRBV2 and TRBJ2-5; D perhaps matches TRBD1 (5 bases). Looked up from germline, CDR1 is SNHLY and CDR2 is FYNNEI. V lost 5 bases and J lost 6, with 16 bases in between. This CDR3 is built from 14 residues. The DNA for the CDR3 is TGTGCCAGCAGTTTAGGACAATCCGTTCAGACCCAGTACTTC. It translates to CASSLGQSVQTQYF.

The V call is TRBV27, the J call TRBJ2-4, with 8 bases lining up with TRBD2. V was clipped by 5 bases and J by 6 bases; unmatched bases: 9. Germline loops: CDR1 MNHEY, CDR2 SMNVEV (reference sequence). The CDR3 has 15 amino acids. As DNA, the CDR3 is TGTGCCAGCAGTCCGTCCGGACTAGCTTTAAACATTCAGTACTTC. Encoded protein: CASSPSGLALNIQYF.